A selection of T cell receptor beta chains follows, all from one sample in a study of identical twins. A single record per CDR3 protein comes from TCRdb applying MiXCR to the 5' RACE reads. This table holds some 440,000 distinct CDR3 sequences, about 24% found once. The same data also went into a second study, on T cells expressing NK-cell markers.

Material for sequencing was CD4+ T cells sorted from blood. All receptors come from a woman between 18 and 30 years old in good health. Both conserved end residues are part of each CDR3. The D gene is left open where the match is weak. Clone size appears in some rows only: once, few, many, or a class for an expanded clone.

d_call j_call cdr3_length clone_size v_call cdr3_aa cdr3_nt
- TRBJ2-3 12 - TRBV10-3 CAITDLPTTQYF TGTGCCATCACCGACCTTCCGACCACGCAGTATTTT
- TRBJ2-7 15 - TRBV12-3/TRBV12-4 CASSSPRTGETEQYF TGTGCCAGCAGTTCCCCCCGAACGGGAGAAACCGAGCAGTACTTC
- TRBJ2-3 15 few TRBV3-1 CASSQVGGKTDTQYF TGTGCCAGCAGCCAAGTAGGGGGTAAAACAGATACGCAGTATTTT
TRBD1 TRBJ1-1 14 - TRBV5-1 CASRSGTGVGEAFF TGCGCCAGCAGATCCGGGACAGGGGTTGGGGAAGCTTTCTTT
TRBD2 TRBJ2-4 16 - TRBV9 CASSVEPSGGANIQYF TGTGCCAGCAGCGTAGAGCCTAGCGGGGGGGCAAACATTCAGTACTTC
- TRBJ2-7 14 - TRBV20-1 CSAGTGTLTYEQYF TGCAGTGCTGGAACCGGGACTCTTACCTACGAGCAGTACTTC
- TRBJ2-7 14 - TRBV4-2 CASSQEAVSYEQYF TGTGCCAGCAGCCAAGAAGCAGTCTCCTACGAGCAGTACTTC
- TRBJ1-6 13 - TRBV3-1 CASSQETGGALHF TGTGCCAGCAGCCAGGAGACCGGGGGGGCCCTCCACTTT
TRBD2 TRBJ2-7 14 - TRBV10-2 CASRGTSVLGEQYF TGCGCCAGCCGCGGGACTAGCGTTCTGGGAGAGCAGTACTTC
TRBD1 TRBJ1-1 16 few TRBV29-1 CSVGGATGGENTEAFF TGCAGCGTTGGAGGGGCAACAGGGGGCGAGAACACTGAAGCTTTCTTT